The clone carrying this T cell receptor (beta chain) occurred once. This record comes from a study of blood T cell repertoires in COVID-19. Assay used: immunoSEQ multiplex PCR; TCRdb lists only in-frame clones, some missing. The sample lists about 250,000 clones; around 82% were seen once. Sample: PBMCs or T cells enriched from blood (not recorded which). The TCR originated in a woman aged 40 to 55 who had been exposed to COVID-19.

The CDR3, as DNA: TGTGCCAGTAGTACAGGGAGCCGGGACTACAATCAGCCCCAGCATTTT. Amino acid sequence: CASSTGSRDYNQPQHF. The rearrangement links TRBV19 to TRBJ1-5, with D perhaps TRBD1 (5 bases). Germline CDR1 and CDR2: LNHDA and SQIVND (reference sequence). The CDR3 sequence is 16 residues long. Deletions cut 4 bases from V and 3 bases from J, with 16 bases between.